This T cell receptor beta chain came from a study of T cells in Graves' hyperthyroidism and ophthalmopathy. At the level of the study: Peripheral blood sampling occurred at initial diagnosis, before any treatment.

Points on this clonotype: A much larger clone lies one base from this, so it may be a read error. Given the absence of the conserved phenylalanine or tryptophan at the CDR3 end, a read error is likely.

Amplified TCR beta CDR3 regions came from RNA transcripts. First-round RT-PCR with HTBI primers amplified the TCR CDR3 region. TCRdb reprocessed the multiplex PCR reads with MiXCR, giving one entry per CDR3 protein. Of hundreds of thousands of distinct CDR3 sequences in the sample, about 20% were seen once. Extraction of PBMCs used 7.5 to 10 ml of fresh peripheral blood. The CDR3 covers 16 residues. J gave up 3 bases and V 2 bases, and 5 bases lay outside the gene matches. The V and J genes are TRBV12-3 or TRBV12-4 and TRBJ2-1, with 9 bases that match TRBD2. This sequence originates from a man in his forties with Graves' ophthalmopathy. The sample was blood. CDR3 amino acids: CASSLKAGGLYNEQFL. The CDR3 coding sequence is TGTGCCAGCAGTTTAAAGGCGGGAGGGCTCTACAATGAGCAGTTCCTC.